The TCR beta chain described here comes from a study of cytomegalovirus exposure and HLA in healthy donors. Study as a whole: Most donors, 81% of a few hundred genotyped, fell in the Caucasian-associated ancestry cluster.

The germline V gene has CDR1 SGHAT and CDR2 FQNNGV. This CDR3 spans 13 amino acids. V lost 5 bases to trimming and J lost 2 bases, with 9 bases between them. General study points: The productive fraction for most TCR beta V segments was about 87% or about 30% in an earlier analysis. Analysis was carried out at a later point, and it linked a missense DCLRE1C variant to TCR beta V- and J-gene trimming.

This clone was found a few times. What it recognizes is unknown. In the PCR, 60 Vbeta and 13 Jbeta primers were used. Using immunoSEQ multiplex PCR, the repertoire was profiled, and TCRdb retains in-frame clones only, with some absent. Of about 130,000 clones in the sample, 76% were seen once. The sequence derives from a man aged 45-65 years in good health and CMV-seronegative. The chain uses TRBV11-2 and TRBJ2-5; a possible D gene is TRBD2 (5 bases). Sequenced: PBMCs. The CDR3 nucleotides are TGTGCCAGCAGCCCCGGACTGCAAGAGACCCAGTACTTC. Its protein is CASSPGLQETQYF.